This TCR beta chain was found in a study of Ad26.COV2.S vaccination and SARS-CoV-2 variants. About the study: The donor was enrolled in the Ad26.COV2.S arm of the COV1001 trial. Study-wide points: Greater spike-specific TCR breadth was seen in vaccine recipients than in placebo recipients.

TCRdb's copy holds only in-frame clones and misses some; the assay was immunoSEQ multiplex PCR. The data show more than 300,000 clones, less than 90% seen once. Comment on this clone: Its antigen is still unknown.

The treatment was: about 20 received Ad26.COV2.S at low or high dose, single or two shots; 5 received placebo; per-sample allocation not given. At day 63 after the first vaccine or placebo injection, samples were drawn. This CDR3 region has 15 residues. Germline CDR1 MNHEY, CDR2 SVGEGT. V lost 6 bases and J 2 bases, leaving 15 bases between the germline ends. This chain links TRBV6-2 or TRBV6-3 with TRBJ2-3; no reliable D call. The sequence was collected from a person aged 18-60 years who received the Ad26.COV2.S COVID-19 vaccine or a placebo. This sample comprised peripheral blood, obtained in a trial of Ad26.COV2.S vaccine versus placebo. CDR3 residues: CASSSFVGDTDTQYF. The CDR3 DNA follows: TGTGCCAGCAGCTCCTTCGTCGGAGACACAGATACGCAGTATTTT.